The T cell receptor beta chain described here comes from a study of T cell repertoires in cytomegalovirus infection. Study context: From public TCR beta signatures came an indication of both CMV infection and matching HLA type.

Whole-study results and caveats: Ex vivo responses were dominated by HLA-C-restricted CMV-specific TCR beta clonotypes. Cumulative public TCR beta family frequency identified carriers of CMV plus the relevant HLA.

This clonotype was found many times. The antigen is undetermined. MiXCR, applied by TCRdb to the reads, yields one record per CDR3 protein. The sample lists about 250,000 distinct CDR3 sequences, approximately 13% seen once, with approximately 1.8% in the top ten. CDR1 and CDR2 from the germline V gene are SGHTA and FQGNSA. Trimming pared 2 bases from V and 8 bases from J, leaving 15 bases between. This CDR3 has 14 amino acids. The receptor comes from a human donor in good health (CMV status not recorded). Some clones in this sample may be carry-over from other donors' samples. The chain uses TRBV7-2 and TRBJ1-2; a possible D gene is TRBD1 (6 bases). Sequenced material: PBMCs. The CDR3 is CASSLTGTNIGYTF. CDR3 nucleotide sequence: TGTGCCAGCAGCTTAACCGGGACAAATATCGGCTACACCTTC.